This entry concerns a single T cell receptor (beta chain). The sample is drawn from a study of T cells after somatic rescue of genetic block. The germline V gene has CDR1 SGHVS and CDR2 FNYEAQ. CDR3 length equals 11 residues. Trimming pared 6 bases from V and 5 bases from J, leaving 7 bases between. TCRdb keeps only in-frame clones here, not all; method: immunoSEQ multiplex PCR. The table lists 10,000 to 15,000 clones, over 65% of them singletons, with roughly a fifth in the top ten. Material: peripheral blood mononuclear cells (PBMCs). The V gene is TRBV7-6, the J gene TRBJ2-5, with no clear D. This clonotype was sampled from a boy younger than 18. CDR3 bases: TGTGCCAGCAGTCCACGGGAGACCCAGTACTTC. Its translation: CASSPRETQYF.